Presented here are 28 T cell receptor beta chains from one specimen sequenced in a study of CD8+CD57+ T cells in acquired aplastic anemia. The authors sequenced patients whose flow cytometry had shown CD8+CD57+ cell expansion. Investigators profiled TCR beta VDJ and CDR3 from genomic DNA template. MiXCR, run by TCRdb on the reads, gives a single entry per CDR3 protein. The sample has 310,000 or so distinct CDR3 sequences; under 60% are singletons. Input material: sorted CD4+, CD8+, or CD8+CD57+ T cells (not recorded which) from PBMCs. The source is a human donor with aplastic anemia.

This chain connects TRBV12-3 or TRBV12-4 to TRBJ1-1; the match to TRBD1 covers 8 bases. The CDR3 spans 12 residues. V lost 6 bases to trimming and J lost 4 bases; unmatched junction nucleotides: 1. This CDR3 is CASRTGGTEAFF. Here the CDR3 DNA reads TGTGCCAGCAGAACAGGGGGCACTGAAGCTTTCTTT.

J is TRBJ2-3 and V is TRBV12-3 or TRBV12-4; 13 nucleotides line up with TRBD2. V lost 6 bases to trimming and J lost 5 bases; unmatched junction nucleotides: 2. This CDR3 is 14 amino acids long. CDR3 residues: CASRLAGGGDTQYF. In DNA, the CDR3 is TGTGCCAGCAGACTAGCGGGAGGGGGAGATACGCAGTATTTT.

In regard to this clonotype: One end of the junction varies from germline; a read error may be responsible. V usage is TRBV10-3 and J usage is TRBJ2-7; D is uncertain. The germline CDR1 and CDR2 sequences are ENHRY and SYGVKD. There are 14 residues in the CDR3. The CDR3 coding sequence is TGTGCCATCAGTAAGTCGTCGGATTCCTACGGGCAGTACTTC. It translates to CAISKSSDSYGQYF.

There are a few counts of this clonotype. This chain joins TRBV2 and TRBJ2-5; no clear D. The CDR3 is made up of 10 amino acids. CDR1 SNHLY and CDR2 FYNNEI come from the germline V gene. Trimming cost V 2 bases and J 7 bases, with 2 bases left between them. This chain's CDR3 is CASSERTQYF. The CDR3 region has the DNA TGTGCCAGCAGTGAAAGGACCCAGTACTTC.

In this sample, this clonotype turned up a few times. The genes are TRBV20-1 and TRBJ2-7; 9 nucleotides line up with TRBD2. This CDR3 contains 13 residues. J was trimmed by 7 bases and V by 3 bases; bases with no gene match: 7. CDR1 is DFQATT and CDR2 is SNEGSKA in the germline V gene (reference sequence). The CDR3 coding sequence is TGCAGTGCTAGCGAGGGAGCGGGGGGTGAGCAGTACTTC. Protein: CSASEGAGGEQYF.

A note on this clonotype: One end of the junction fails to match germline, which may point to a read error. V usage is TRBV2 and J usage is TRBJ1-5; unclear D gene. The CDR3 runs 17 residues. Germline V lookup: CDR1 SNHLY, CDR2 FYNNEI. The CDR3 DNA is TGTGCCTGCAGTGAAAGGCGGGATCGGATTAGCAATCAGCCCCAGCATTTT. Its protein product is CACSERRDRISNQPQHF.

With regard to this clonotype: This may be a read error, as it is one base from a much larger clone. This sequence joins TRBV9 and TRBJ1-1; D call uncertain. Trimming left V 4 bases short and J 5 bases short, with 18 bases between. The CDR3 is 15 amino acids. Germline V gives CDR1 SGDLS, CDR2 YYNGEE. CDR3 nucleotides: TGTGCCAGCAGCCAAGGAAGGACCTCGAAGACTGAAGCTTTCTTT. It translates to CASSQGRTSKTEAFF.

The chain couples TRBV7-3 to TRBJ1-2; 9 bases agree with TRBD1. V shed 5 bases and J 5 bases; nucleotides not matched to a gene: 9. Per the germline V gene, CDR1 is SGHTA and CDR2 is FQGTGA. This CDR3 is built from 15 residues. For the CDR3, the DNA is TGTGCCAGCAGCCTGGGACAGGGAGGGTGGTATGGCTACACCTTC. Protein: CASSLGQGGWYGYTF.

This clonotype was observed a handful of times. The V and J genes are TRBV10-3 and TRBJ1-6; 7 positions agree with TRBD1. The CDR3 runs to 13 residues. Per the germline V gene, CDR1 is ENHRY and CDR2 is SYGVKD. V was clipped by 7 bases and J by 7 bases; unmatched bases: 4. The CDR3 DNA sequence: TGTGCCATCACCCAGGGGGGGAATTCACCCCTCCACTTT. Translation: CAITQGGNSPLHF.

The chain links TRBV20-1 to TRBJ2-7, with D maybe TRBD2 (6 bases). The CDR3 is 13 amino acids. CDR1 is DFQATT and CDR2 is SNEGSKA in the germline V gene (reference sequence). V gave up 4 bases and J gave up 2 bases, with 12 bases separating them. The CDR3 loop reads CSAIPEGTYEQYF. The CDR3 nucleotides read TGCAGTGCTATTCCGGAGGGAACCTACGAGCAGTACTTC.

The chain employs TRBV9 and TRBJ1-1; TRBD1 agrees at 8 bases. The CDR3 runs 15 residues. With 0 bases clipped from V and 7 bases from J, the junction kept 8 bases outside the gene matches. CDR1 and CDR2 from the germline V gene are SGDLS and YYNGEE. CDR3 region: CASSVGAGGYNEAFF. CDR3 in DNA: TGTGCCAGCAGCGTAGGCGCAGGGGGCTACAATGAAGCTTTCTTT.

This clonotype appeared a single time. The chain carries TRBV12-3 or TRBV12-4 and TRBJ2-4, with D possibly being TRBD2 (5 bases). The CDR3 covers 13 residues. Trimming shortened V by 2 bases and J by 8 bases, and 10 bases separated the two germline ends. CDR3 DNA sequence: TGTGCCAGCAGTTTAACCGACGGGGACATTCAGTACTTC. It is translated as CASSLTDGDIQYF.

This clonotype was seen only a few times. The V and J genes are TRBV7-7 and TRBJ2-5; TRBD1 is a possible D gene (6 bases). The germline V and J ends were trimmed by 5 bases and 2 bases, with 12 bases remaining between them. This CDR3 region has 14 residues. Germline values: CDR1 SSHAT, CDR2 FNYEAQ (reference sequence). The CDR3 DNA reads TGTGCCAGCAGCCTACAGGGTGGGCAAGAGACCCAGTACTTC. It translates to CASSLQGGQETQYF. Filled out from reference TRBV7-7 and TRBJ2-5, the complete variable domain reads GAGVSQSPRYKVTKRGQDVTLRCDPISSHATLYWYQQALGQGPEFLTYFNYEAQPDKSGLPSDRFSAERPEGSISTLTIQRTEQRDSAMYRCASSLQGGQETQYFGPGTRLLVL.

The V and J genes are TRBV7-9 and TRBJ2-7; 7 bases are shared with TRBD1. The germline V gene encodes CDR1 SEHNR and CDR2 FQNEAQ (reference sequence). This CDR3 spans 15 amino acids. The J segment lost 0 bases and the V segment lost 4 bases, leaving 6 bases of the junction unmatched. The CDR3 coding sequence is TGTGCCAGCAGCTCGGGACAGTTGAGCTCCTACGAGCAGTACTTC. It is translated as CASSSGQLSSYEQYF. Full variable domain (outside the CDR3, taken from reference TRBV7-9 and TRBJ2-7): DTGVSQNPRHKITKRGQNVTFRCDPISEHNRLYWYRQTLGQGPEFLTYFQNEAQLEKSRLLSDRFSAERPKGSFSTLEIQRTEQGDSAMYLCASSSGQLSSYEQYFGPGTRLTVT.

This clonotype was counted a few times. The CDR3 nucleotides are TGTGCCATCACCCGGACGGTAAATAATTCACCCCTCCACTTT. As protein: CAITRTVNNSPLHF. J is TRBJ1-6 and V is TRBV2; D remains unclear. The CDR3 sequence is 14 residues long. Germline CDR1 SNHLY, CDR2 FYNNEI. V was trimmed by 10 bases and J by 5 bases, leaving 15 bases between them.

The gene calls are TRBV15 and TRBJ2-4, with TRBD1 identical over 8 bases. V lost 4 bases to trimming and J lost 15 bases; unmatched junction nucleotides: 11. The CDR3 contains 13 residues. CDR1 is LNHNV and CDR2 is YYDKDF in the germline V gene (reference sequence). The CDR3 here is CATSISLSGQGYF. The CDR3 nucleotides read TGTGCCACCAGCATAAGTTTAAGCGGACAGGGGTACTTC.

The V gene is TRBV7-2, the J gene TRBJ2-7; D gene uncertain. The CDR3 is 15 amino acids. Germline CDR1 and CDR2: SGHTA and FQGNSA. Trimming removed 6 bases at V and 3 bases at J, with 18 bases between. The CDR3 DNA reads TGTGCCAGCAGTTATAGGGCGATGCCCTTCTACGAGCAGTACTTC. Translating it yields CASSYRAMPFYEQYF.

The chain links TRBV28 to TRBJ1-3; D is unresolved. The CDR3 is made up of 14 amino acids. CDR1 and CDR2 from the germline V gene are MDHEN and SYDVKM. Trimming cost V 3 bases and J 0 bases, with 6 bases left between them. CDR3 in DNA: TGTGCCAGCAGTTTGTTTAGCTCTGGAAACACCATATATTTT. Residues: CASSLFSSGNTIYF.

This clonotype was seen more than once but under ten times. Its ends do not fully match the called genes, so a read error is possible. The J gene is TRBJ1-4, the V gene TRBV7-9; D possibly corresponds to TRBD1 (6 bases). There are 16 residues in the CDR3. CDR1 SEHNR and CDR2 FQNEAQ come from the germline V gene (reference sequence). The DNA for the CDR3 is TGTGCCAGCAGCCAAGATGAAGTAGGGGGGCGAGAAAAACTGCTTTTT. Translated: CASSQDEVGGREKLLF.

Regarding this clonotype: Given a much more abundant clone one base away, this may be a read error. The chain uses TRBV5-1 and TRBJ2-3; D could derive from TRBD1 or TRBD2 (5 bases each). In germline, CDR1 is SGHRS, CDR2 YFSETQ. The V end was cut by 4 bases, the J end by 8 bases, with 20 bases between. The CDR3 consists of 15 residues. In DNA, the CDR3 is TGCGCCAGCAGCCCCGACGGGGCCACCTCAGGTACGCAGTATTTT. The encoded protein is CASSPDGATSGTQYF.

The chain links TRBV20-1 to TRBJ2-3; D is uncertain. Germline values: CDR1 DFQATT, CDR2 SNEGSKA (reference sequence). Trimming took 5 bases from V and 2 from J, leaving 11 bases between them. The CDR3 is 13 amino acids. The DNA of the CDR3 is TGCAGTGCTGAGACTGGCGACACAGATACGCAGTATTTT. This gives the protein CSAETGDTDTQYF.

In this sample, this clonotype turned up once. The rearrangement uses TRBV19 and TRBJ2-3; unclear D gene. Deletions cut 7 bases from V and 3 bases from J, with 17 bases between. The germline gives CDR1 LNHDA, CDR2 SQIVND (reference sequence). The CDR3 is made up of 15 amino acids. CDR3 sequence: CASTSSPLGTDTQYF. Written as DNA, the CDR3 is TGTGCCAGTACCTCCAGCCCGCTAGGGACAGATACGCAGTATTTT.

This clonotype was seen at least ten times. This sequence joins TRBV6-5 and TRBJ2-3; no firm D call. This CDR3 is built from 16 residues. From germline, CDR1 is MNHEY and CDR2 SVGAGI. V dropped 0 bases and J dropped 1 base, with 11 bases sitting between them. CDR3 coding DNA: TGTGCCAGCAGTTACTCGAGTCGCGGCGGCACAGATACGCAGTATTTT. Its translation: CASSYSSRGGTDTQYF.

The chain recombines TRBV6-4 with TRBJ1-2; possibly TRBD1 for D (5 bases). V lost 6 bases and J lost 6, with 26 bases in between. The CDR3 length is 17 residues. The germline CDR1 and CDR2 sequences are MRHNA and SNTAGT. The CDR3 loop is CASSQDSRGAALDGYTF. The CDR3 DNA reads TGTGCCAGCAGCCAGGATTCAAGAGGGGCCGCCCTCGATGGCTACACCTTC.

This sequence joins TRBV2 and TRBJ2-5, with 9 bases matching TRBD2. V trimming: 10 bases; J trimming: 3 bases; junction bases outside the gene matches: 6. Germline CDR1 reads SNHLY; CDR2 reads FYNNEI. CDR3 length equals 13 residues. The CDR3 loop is CAIAGAGEETQYF. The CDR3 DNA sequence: TGTGCCATAGCGGGGGCCGGGGAAGAGACCCAGTACTTC.

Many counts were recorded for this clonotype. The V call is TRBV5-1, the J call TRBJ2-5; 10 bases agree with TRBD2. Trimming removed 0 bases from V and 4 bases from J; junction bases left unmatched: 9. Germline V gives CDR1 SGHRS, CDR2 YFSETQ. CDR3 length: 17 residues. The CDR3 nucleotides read TGCGCCAGCAGCTTGGGGCCGACTAGCGGGCGGAGAGAGACCCAGTACTTC. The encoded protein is CASSLGPTSGRRETQYF.

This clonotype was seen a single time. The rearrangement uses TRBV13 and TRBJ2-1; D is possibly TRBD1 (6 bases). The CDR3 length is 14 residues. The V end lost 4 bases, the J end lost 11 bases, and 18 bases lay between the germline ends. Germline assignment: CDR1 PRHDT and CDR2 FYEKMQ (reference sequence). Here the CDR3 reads CASSYWTEGSQQFF. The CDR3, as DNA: TGTGCCAGCAGCTACTGGACAGAAGGAAGCCAGCAGTTCTTC.

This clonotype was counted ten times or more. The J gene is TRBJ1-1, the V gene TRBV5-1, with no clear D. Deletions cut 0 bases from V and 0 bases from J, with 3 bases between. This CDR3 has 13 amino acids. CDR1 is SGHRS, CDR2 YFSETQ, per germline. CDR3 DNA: TGCGCCAGCAGCTTGGAAATGAACACTGAAGCTTTCTTT. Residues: CASSLEMNTEAFF.